This T cell receptor beta chain was captured in a study of cytomegalovirus exposure and HLA in healthy donors (TCRdb year 2017). Background on the whole study: An earlier analysis of 587 of the donors reported more than 250 Gb of sequence data and 117 million unique TCR beta sequences from approximately 180 million T cells. An early release that covered about 600 HLA-typed donors contained approximately 300 gigabases of sequencing data and about 93 million unique TCR sequences. Among the roughly 400 genotyped donors, roughly 80% belonged to the genetic ancestry cluster associated with self-reported Caucasian donors. The study aimed to test whether signatures of past pathogen exposure could be identified by cataloging public T cell receptors. Using immunosequencing, the study profiled T cell repertoires from about 650 subjects and related those repertoires to cytomegalovirus serostatus. A separate validation cohort of 100 to 150 different subjects was used in addition to the approximately 610-subject first cohort. High-throughput TCR immunosequencing, statistical association of individual TCRs with disease status, and machine learning were combined to predict cytomegalovirus infection status. A later analysis re-examined previously published TCR beta repertoires from 610 or so donors and added high-resolution HLA genotyping to investigate patterns of TCR occurrence. In the later analysis, no new phenotypic data were used to find candidate immune exposures; instead, reliance was placed on TCR beta sequences and their occurrence across donors. An earlier analysis of 587 of the donors applied high-throughput TCR beta sequencing to assess whether each TCR beta V gene segment acted as functional or pseudogenic. Donor age, sex, ethnicity and CMV serostatus were collected together with the repertoire data. A later genetic analysis took genome-wide SNP genotypes for about three fifths of the roughly 670 donors and used that subset as a discovery cohort. Every discovery cohort repertoire had been produced on one sequencing platform. Class I and class II HLA loci were covered by the typing at four-digit resolution. Typing coverage differed by locus: A, B, C, DRB1 and DQB1 were typed in about 629-640 donors, DQA1 in 500 to 550, DPA1 in 600 to 610, and DPB1 in about 450. Because of strong linkage in the cohort, five DR-DQ haplotypes were treated as single units for association and clustering. Among 398 genotyped donors of the cohort, an average of around 240,000 unique TCR beta nucleotide sequences were sequenced per donor, roughly a sixth of them non-productive.

Receptor amplification or capture employed the immunoSEQ multiplex PCR assay. A mixture of 60 forward primers for TCR Vbeta segments and 13 reverse primers for TCR Jbeta segments was used in the multiplex PCR. The CDR3 region of rearranged TCR beta genes was amplified from genomic DNA with a multiplex PCR assay. The amplified TCR beta libraries were sequenced on the Illumina HiSeq System as 87-base-pair reads. Processing in the source paper ran as follows. A later analysis tallied 75 million to 85 million unique TCR beta chains across the 640 or so repertoires, and around 9.9 million of those chains were shared by two or more donors. Raw reads were error-corrected and collapsed into unique sequences by a nearest-neighbor algorithm in which closely related sequences were merged to remove PCR and sequencing errors. To assign V, D and J gene segments, CDR3 sequences were aligned to IMGT reference sequences. For a sequence to be retained, a match of at least six nucleotides to both a V gene segment and a J gene segment was required. A rearrangement was called productive if the CDR3 had no stop codons and remained in frame with V and J, and every other rearrangement was called non-productive. CDR3 was defined by IMGT convention, running from the second conserved V-encoded cysteine to the conserved J-encoded phenylalanine. The earlier analysis of approximately 590 of the donors excluded any sequence lacking an unambiguous match to a single V gene segment. An earlier analysis of fewer than 750 of the donors classified V segments as functional when productive rearrangements were above 56.7% and as segregating when the standard deviation between donors was above 5%. A statistical classification framework was developed to diagnose cytomegalovirus status using the catalog of TCR beta chain sequences. In a later analysis, TCR nucleotide sequences were compared against IMGT/GENE-DB human TR gene sequences so that V and J genes could be assigned. Using the TCRdist pipeline, a later analysis assigned CDR3 sequences along with most-parsimonious VDJ recombination scenarios. In a later analysis, each TCR beta chain was defined by its CDR3 amino acid sequence together with its V-gene family, and reads lacking a unique V-gene family were excluded. In a later analysis, 500 to 700 highly shared, low-generation-probability nucleotide sequences were removed to address suspected cross-contamination and a sequencing artifact. A later analysis calculated a clonal expansion index for each public chain from normalized within-repertoire ranks of inferred template counts. A later analysis computed generation probabilities with a VDJ recombination model fitted to out-of-frame rearrangements, and checked the results against IGoR. Hypergeometric tests were used in a later analysis to score TCR-TCR, TCR-HLA and TCR-CMV co-occurrence, with a repertoire-size bias correction applied to the TCR pairs. A later analysis estimated false discovery rates by permuting HLA or CMV assignments 20 times. In a later analysis, co-occurring TCRs were grouped using DBSCAN, and TCRdist sequence similarity was added for clustering within HLA-allele-positive subsets. For co-occurrence clustering, repertoires with fewer than 30,000 or more than 120,000 public chains were excluded, along with four to six repertoires with anomalous nucleotide sharing. TCRdb holds this immuneACCESS table with in-frame rearrangements only. Some clones are missing; in checked studies, unresolved V genes explain under half, and the rest has no known cause. The V and J calls and the clone size are those of that table, but D and trimming were determined from the DNA. The data table for this sample lists 150,000 or so clones. The ten largest clones capture about 1.8% of the sample.

The cohort comprised several hundred healthy bone marrow donors. At the time of sampling, all cohort members were nominally healthy, though unrecorded immune exposures were likely present. The donor tested CMV seronegative, placing the donor among the 350 to 400 seronegative members of the cohort. Each donor provided a peripheral blood sample, and peripheral blood mononuclear cells were used for TCR beta sequencing. Genomic DNA extraction from the blood cell samples was performed with the Qiagen DNeasy Blood Extraction Kit. The paper as a whole reports these results and caveats: The classifier was reported to diagnose cytomegalovirus status with high specificity and sensitivity in both the original cohort and the validation cohort. When HLA alleles, especially DR and DQ, strongly co-occurred, TCR associations were difficult to assign to individual alleles. A cluster of highly shared sequence variants was judged likely to be a technical artifact of the sequencing pipeline. In an earlier analysis of over 550 of the donors, most TCR beta V segments were observed in productive rearrangements about 90% or about 30% of the time, broadly matching IMGT annotations. Because counts were too low, seventeen rarely observed V segments, including chromosome 9 orphons, were left out of the earlier analysis of a few hundred of the donors. Sequencing depth was assumed to be roughly uniform across donors in the presence/absence analyses, though that assumption may not hold. The study listed 164 TCR beta chains as associated with cytomegalovirus. At a false discovery rate of 0.05, a later analysis linked under 20,000 TCR beta sequences to specific HLA alleles. It was suggested by the authors that the approach could potentially be generalized to other disease states and immunological phenotypes. Most CMV-associated TCR beta chains appeared to be HLA-restricted in a later analysis, and the HLA associations seemed to be driven largely by CMV exposure. Because HLA typing was unavailable for some donors at each locus, only the typed subset was used in association tests. Across donors, most TCR sequences were observed very rarely, whereas some public TCRs were present in many individuals. The cohort was sequenced for TCR beta chains only, and without alpha or paired-chain data the features that could be detected were limited. In a later analysis, HLA-associated TCR beta chains showed more clonal expansion and lower generation probabilities than non-associated chains that were equally common. Compared with the approximately 600-donor mean, donors in an Asian-associated ancestry cluster had fewer N-insertions in productive TCRs, according to a later genetic analysis. CMV serostatus was the only immune exposure information available for the cohort. According to a later analysis, TCR association rates differed among HLA loci, with DRB1 alleles showing the most associated TCRs and HLA-C alleles showing the fewest. An association between a missense DCLRE1C variant and V-gene and J-gene trimming of TCR beta chains was found in a later genetic analysis and replicated in an independent cohort. Linkage disequilibrium might explain the correlated functional status among segregating V segments, but an unknown experimental factor could not be excluded. In vitro tests confirmed that a few of the cytomegalovirus-associated TCR beta chains recognize cytomegalovirus antigens. A further reported finding was that TCR beta sequences accurately predicted the HLA-A and HLA-B alleles for most subjects in the first cohort. According to a later analysis, parvovirus B19, influenza, CMV and Epstein-Barr virus appeared linked to several top co-occurrence clusters. Because the 87-base-pair reads could not distinguish some IMGT-functional V segments, including TRBV6-2 and TRBV6-3, those segments were excluded.

Clipping removes 5 bases from V and 1 base from J, with 11 as the unmatched junction base count. The germline V gene (reference sequence) gives CDR1 as SGHNT and CDR2 as YYREEE. Measured from the cysteine to the phenylalanine, the CDR3 is 16 residues long. Just CDR3 DNA is preserved here, 48 bases in frame from base 1. With regard to this clone: Its antigen is still unknown.

The sequence links TRBV5-4 to TRBJ2-7, and TRBD1 aligns with 8 junction nucleotides. The sequencing sample was made of PBMCs. This sequence was found in a man between 18 and 29 years old in good health and CMV-seronegative. The bases are TGTGCCAGCAGTTCCAACCGGGACAGGCTTTCCTACGAGCAGTACTTC. It encodes CASSSNRDRLSYEQYF.